This paragraph reports one T cell receptor (beta chain). What it binds is unknown. Trimming left V 4 bases short and J 0 bases short, with 22 bases between. This CDR3 has 19 residues. Germline CDR1 reads LGHNA; CDR2 reads YSLEER. Sequenced by immunoSEQ multiplex PCR; TCRdb stores in-frame clones only, minus some. Of 90,000 to 150,000 clones listed, just under 80% are singletons. This record comes from a study of radiotherapy plus CTLA-4 blockade in lung cancer. Study-wide results and caveats: Radiotherapy was combined with ipilimumab, and tumor-derived TCR clones then expanded in blood. Early blood T cell clone dynamics reportedly forecast response best, with interferon-beta.

This receptor was taken from a human donor with non-small cell lung cancer who had a partial response to radiotherapy plus ipilimumab. The source was peripheral blood, collected from a patient treated with radiotherapy plus ipilimumab. This chain links TRBV4-3 with TRBJ2-1, with D maybe TRBD2 (6 bases). CDR3 loop: CASSPSLASVQSSYNEQFF. In DNA form, the CDR3 reads TGCGCCAGCAGCCCCTCCCTCGCTAGCGTCCAAAGCTCCTACAATGAGCAGTTCTTC.